The T cell receptor (beta chain) described here comes from a study of PD-L1 blockade in urothelial cancer. Overall study: Every 3 weeks, patients received intravenous atezolizumab 1,200 mg, beginning 2014. Patients previously received 0 to 3 chemotherapy regimens. Median T cell yield from blood was about 150,000.

The table came from immunoSEQ multiplex PCR; TCRdb's copy has only in-frame clones and leaves some out. This table holds approximately 40,000 clones, less than 90% found once. Germline-derived CDR1 and CDR2 are SGHKS and YYEKEE (reference sequence). Losses at the gene ends were 3 bases for V and 3 bases for J; bases not matched to a gene: 7. This CDR3 spans 15 amino acids. Time point in this sample: peripheral blood 6 weeks after treatment start. The sequencing here drew on PBMCs, taken around atezolizumab (anti-PD-L1) treatment. This sequence was found in a man aged 60 to 75 with urothelial cancer. This rearrangement joins TRBV5-5 to TRBJ1-1; the match to TRBD1 covers 8 bases. CDR3 region: CASSWGQDRDTEAFF. The CDR3 nucleotides are TGTGCCAGCAGCTGGGGACAGGATAGGGACACTGAAGCTTTCTTT.